A single sample gave rise to the 25 T cell receptor beta chains below, sequenced in a study of shared clonotypes between healthy human individuals. Method: immunoSEQ multiplex PCR; TCRdb's copy keeps in-frame clones and lacks some. The repertoire holds around 430,000 clones, 70% to 80% seen once, with 13% in the top ten. Sequences were obtained from PBMCs. These receptor sequences come from a woman between 40 and 55 years old in good health. Some clones in this sample may be carry-over from other donors' samples.

This sequence joins TRBV10-3 and TRBJ1-2; weak D call: TRBD1 (5 bases). The CDR3 totals 17 residues. The V end lost 1 base, the J end lost 5 bases, and 20 bases lay between the germline ends. Looked up from germline, CDR1 is ENHRY and CDR2 is SYGVKD. CDR3 coding DNA: TGTGCCATCAGTGAGTACACGGCCGGGACGGAAGATTATGGCTACACCTTC. Its translation: CAISEYTAGTEDYGYTF.

The V and J genes are TRBV4-2 and TRBJ2-7; 9 bases are shared with TRBD2. V lost 0 bases, J lost 2 bases, and 2 bases stayed unmatched. CDR1 and CDR2 (germline): LGHNA, YNFKEQ. The CDR3 sequence is 15 residues long. The CDR3 spells CASSQELAGTYEQYF. The CDR3 bases are TGTGCCAGCAGCCAAGAACTAGCGGGTACCTACGAGCAGTACTTC.

This chain connects TRBV7-9 to TRBJ2-7; no firm D call. The germline V gene has CDR1 SEHNR and CDR2 FQNEAQ (reference sequence). CDR3 size: 15 residues. V was shortened by 5 bases and J by 6 bases, with 20 bases between the two germline ends. The CDR3 loop is CASSPRRYSLGEQYF. CDR3 coding DNA: TGTGCCAGCAGCCCCCGTCGGTACAGCCTGGGCGAGCAGTACTTC. The full variable domain, in which reference TRBV7-9 and TRBJ2-7 provide the parts outside the CDR3, is DTGVSQNPRHKITKRGQNVTFRCDPISEHNRLYWYRQTLGQGPEFLTYFQNEAQLEKSRLLSDRFSAERPKGSFSTLEIQRTEQGDSAMYLCASSPRRYSLGEQYFGPGTRLTVT.

J is TRBJ2-1 and V is TRBV7-3; 10 bases match TRBD1. J gave up 2 bases and V 0 bases, and 1 base lay outside the gene matches. Per germline, CDR1 SGHTA and CDR2 FQGTGA. The CDR3 consists of 16 residues. CDR3 amino acids: CASSLTGTGAYNEQFF. The CDR3 coding sequence is TGTGCCAGCAGCTTAACGGGGACAGGGGCCTACAATGAGCAGTTCTTC.

The chain combines TRBV30 with TRBJ2-1, with TRBD2 matching 8 bases. V was pared by 3 bases and J by 7 bases, with 11 bases of the junction left unmatched. The CDR3 has 15 amino acids. CDR1 and CDR2 (germline): GTSNPN, SVGIG (reference sequence). CDR3 nucleotides: TGTGCCTGGAGACGGTACGGGAGGGGTAGGAATGAGCAGTTCTTC. Its translation: CAWRRYGRGRNEQFF.

This sequence joins TRBV6-5 and TRBJ2-3; D possibly corresponds to TRBD1 (6 bases). CDR1 MNHEY and CDR2 SVGAGI come from the germline V gene. V lost 6 bases and J lost 3, with 10 bases in between. The CDR3 consists of 13 residues. The CDR3 loop reads CASRGDITDTQYF. CDR3 bases: TGTGCCAGCAGGGGGGACATAACAGATACGCAGTATTTT.

The rearrangement links TRBV4-3 to TRBJ1-2; 7 bases match TRBD1. After removal of 3 bases from V and 4 bases from J, the junction contained 2 bases not matched to a gene. Germline V gene lookup returns CDR1 LGHNA and CDR2 YSLEER. This CDR3 region has 13 residues. CDR3 region: CASSQAGGYGYTF. CDR3 in DNA: TGCGCCAGCAGCCAGGCAGGGGGCTATGGCTACACCTTC.

V and J are TRBV18 and TRBJ1-2, with D possibly TRBD1 on 6 matching bases. V was cut by 6 bases and J by 8 bases, with 16 bases left in between. Looked up from germline, CDR1 is KGHSH and CDR2 is LQKENI. CDR3 size: 13 residues. CDR3 region: CASSLDRFGGYTF. CDR3 sequence (DNA): TGTGCCAGCTCCCTCGACAGGTTCGGAGGCTACACCTTC.

This clone was counted only a few times. The chain has TRBV28 and TRBJ1-1, with 8 bases lining up with TRBD1. The CDR3 extends over 15 amino acids. CDR1 MDHEN and CDR2 SYDVKM come from the germline V gene. Trimming cost V 4 bases and J 0 bases; bases outside gene matches: 4. CDR3 bases: TGTGCCAGCAGTTGGCCGGGACAGGTGAACACTGAAGCTTTCTTT. It is translated as CASSWPGQVNTEAFF.

In this sample, this clone turned up many times. The rearrangement joins TRBV7-2 to TRBJ2-5; 13 bases are shared with TRBD2. CDR1 is SGHTA, CDR2 FQGNSA, per germline. The CDR3 sequence is 17 residues long. J was trimmed by 5 bases and V by 5 bases; bases with no gene match: 11. Here the CDR3 reads CASSRIRTSGSSETQYF. DNA of the CDR3: TGTGCCAGCAGCCGAATCAGGACTAGCGGGAGTAGTGAGACCCAGTACTTC.

This chain uses TRBV4-3 with TRBJ2-6; the D gene is possibly TRBD1 (5 bases). This CDR3 is 16 amino acids long. The germline gives CDR1 LGHNA, CDR2 YSLEER. Trimming removed 0 bases at V and 7 bases at J, with 13 bases between. DNA for the CDR3: TGCGCCAGCAGCCAAGATCTTAGGCAGGGAGCCAACGTCCTGACTTTC. It translates to CASSQDLRQGANVLTF.

The chain joins TRBV18 to TRBJ2-5, with D unclear. With 2 bases removed from V and 0 bases from J, the gap between germline ends came to 7 bases. CDR3 length: 14 residues. Germline CDR1 reads KGHSH; CDR2 reads LQKENI. CDR3 amino acids: CASSPGPHQETQYF. The CDR3 DNA reads as TGTGCCAGCTCACCAGGACCCCACCAAGAGACCCAGTACTTC.

The V call is TRBV19, the J call TRBJ2-7; a possible D gene is TRBD2 (5 bases). The CDR3 length is 14 residues. Trimming took 0 bases from V and 6 from J, leaving 12 bases between them. The germline gives CDR1 LNHDA, CDR2 SQIVND (reference sequence). DNA for the CDR3: TGTGCCAGTAGTATAGAAGGGAGAAGCACCGAGCAGTACTTC. It translates to CASSIEGRSTEQYF.

The gene calls are TRBV4-3 and TRBJ2-2; weak D call: TRBD2 (5 bases). CDR1 and CDR2 from the germline V gene are LGHNA and YSLEER. Trimming left V 7 bases short and J 1 base short, with 10 bases between. CDR3 size: 14 residues. The CDR3 loop is CASTAGRNTGELFF. CDR3 coding DNA: TGCGCCAGCACCGCGGGCAGGAACACCGGGGAGCTGTTTTTT.

This clone appeared a few times. The chain uses TRBV28 and TRBJ1-2; D unresolved. The germline CDR1 and CDR2 sequences are MDHEN and SYDVKM. V was pared by 4 bases and J by 5 bases, with 11 bases between. This CDR3 is built from 13 residues. The CDR3 region has the DNA TGTGCCAGCAGTTCCCCCCCCAAATATGGCTACACCTTC. It codes for CASSSPPKYGYTF.

The chain has TRBV29-1 and TRBJ2-7; 10 positions agree with TRBD1. Germline V lookup: CDR1 SQVTM, CDR2 ANQGSEA. This CDR3 is built from 13 residues. The J segment lost 3 bases and the V segment lost 7 bases, leaving 6 bases of the junction unmatched. The CDR3 DNA is TGCAGCGGAGGGACAGGGGTAAACTACGAGCAGTACTTC. Translating gives CSGGTGVNYEQYF.

The V and J genes are TRBV28 and TRBJ1-4, with 7 bases lining up with TRBD1. V shed 3 bases and J 5 bases; nucleotides not matched to a gene: 3. The germline gives CDR1 MDHEN, CDR2 SYDVKM. This CDR3 contains 14 residues. CDR3 region: CASSFRGSNEKLFF. The CDR3 nucleotides are TGTGCCAGCAGTTTCAGGGGGTCAAATGAAAAACTGTTTTTT.

This chain uses TRBV2 with TRBJ2-1; D gene unclear. The CDR3 extends over 14 amino acids. Germline V gene sequence: CDR1 SNHLY, CDR2 FYNNEI. Trimming shortened V by 4 bases and J by 1 base, and 8 bases separated the two germline ends. The CDR3 loop reads CASSVSRSYNEQFF. Written as DNA, the CDR3 is TGTGCCAGCAGTGTTAGCAGGTCCTACAATGAGCAGTTCTTC.

The chain carries TRBV7-3 and TRBJ1-3; weak D call: TRBD1 (5 bases). The germline gives CDR1 SGHTA, CDR2 FQGTGA. V lost 4 bases and J lost 4, with 14 bases in between. The CDR3 has 15 amino acids. This CDR3 is CASSSSGTGGNTIYF. DNA of the CDR3: TGTGCCAGCAGCTCATCAGGGACTGGAGGAAACACCATATATTTT.

This clone was detected only once. The chain is built from TRBV28 and TRBJ1-5; D is unresolved. The V gene lost 5 bases and the J gene lost 5 bases, with 10 bases spanning the gap. The CDR3 consists of 13 residues. The germline V gene has CDR1 MDHEN and CDR2 SYDVKM. The CDR3 here is CASSPSLDQPQHF. The DNA of the CDR3 is TGTGCCAGCAGTCCGTCCCTAGATCAGCCCCAGCATTTT.

This clone was recorded a few times. The chain couples TRBV5-1 to TRBJ2-7; D perhaps matches TRBD2 (5 bases). V lost 2 bases to trimming and J lost 7 bases, with 16 bases between them. The CDR3 has 14 residues. Germline V gene sequence: CDR1 SGHRS, CDR2 YFSETQ. CDR3 nucleotide sequence: TGCGCCAGCAGCTTCCAGGCCGGGTCGGGGGAGCAGTACTTC. Translated, it gives CASSFQAGSGEQYF.

The V gene is TRBV18, the J gene TRBJ1-5, with D possibly TRBD1 on 5 matching bases. Germline V CDR1 and CDR2: KGHSH, LQKENI. The CDR3 length is 16 residues. Trimming pared 3 bases from V and 0 bases from J, leaving 12 bases between. For the CDR3, the DNA is TGTGCCAGCTCACCCGATGGGGCCTCTAGCAATCAGCCCCAGCATTTT. Translation gives CASSPDGASSNQPQHF.

The CDR3 nucleotides are TGCGCCAGCAGCTTGTGGGGGACAGGGGACGAGCAGTACTTC. The encoded protein is CASSLWGTGDEQYF. This chain links TRBV5-1 with TRBJ2-7, with 10 positions matching TRBD1. From germline, CDR1 is SGHRS and CDR2 YFSETQ. The V segment lost 1 base and the J segment 5 bases; nucleotides outside the gene matches: 3. The CDR3 has 14 amino acids.

In DNA, the CDR3 is TGTGCCAGCAGTGTAGGACTAGCGGGCTATAGCACAGATACGCAGTATTTT. This encodes CASSVGLAGYSTDTQYF. This chain connects TRBV28 to TRBJ2-3, with 11 bases matching TRBD2. Germline V lookup: CDR1 MDHEN, CDR2 SYDVKM. CDR3 length equals 17 residues. The trim removed 5 bases at V and 0 bases at J, leaving 7 bases unmatched.

V usage is TRBV5-1 and J usage is TRBJ2-1; 12 nucleotides align to TRBD2. The CDR3 contains 16 residues. The germline CDR1 and CDR2 sequences are SGHRS and YFSETQ. The junction had 5 bases not matched to a gene; V was cut back by 1 base and J by 6 bases. The CDR3 reads CASSLSASGRANEQFF. In DNA form, the CDR3 reads TGCGCCAGCAGCTTGTCTGCTAGCGGGAGGGCCAATGAGCAGTTCTTC.